This TCR beta chain was recorded in a study of ipilimumab plus nivolumab after autologous stem cell transplantation. Turning to this clone: At one boundary the junction diverges from the germline segment, which might be a read error.

This CDR3 is built from 17 residues. In germline, CDR1 is MDHEN, CDR2 SYDVKM. Produced via immunoSEQ multiplex PCR; TCRdb's table is partial and in-frame only. The sample holds 4,000 to 6,000 clones, more than 65% seen once. This specimen was PBMCs, taken in a trial of ipilimumab plus nivolumab as post-transplant consolidation. The rearrangement uses TRBV28 and TRBJ1-1; the D gene is possibly TRBD1 (5 bases). The receptor's source is a male donor with multiple myeloma. CDR3 in DNA: TGTGTCAGCAGTTTCCAGTTTAGAGGGGTCAGCAACACTGAAGCTTTCTTT. Encoded protein: CVSSFQFRGVSNTEAFF.